Listed below are T cell receptor beta chains from one sample, sequenced in a study of T-cell reconstitution after alpha-beta-depleted transplantation in children. TCRdb fed the PCR reads into MiXCR, producing one record per CDR3 protein. The table includes more than 500,000 distinct CDR3 sequences, approximately 10% detected once. Sequencing was performed on PBMCs, mostly from graft donor cells, taken 180 days after TCRalphabeta/CD19-depleted stem cell transplant. The receptors originated from a female patient between 2 and 15 years old who had a stem cell transplant for aplastic anemia, so the T cells may come from the graft donor. CDR3s include the opening cysteine and the closing phenylalanine or tryptophan. Fields, in order: J gene, V gene, D gene, clone size, CDR3 DNA, CDR3 protein. D genes are given only for firm matches. The listing skips clone size in some rows; elsewhere it reads once, few, many or a size class.

>TRBJ2-3|TRBV7-6|TRBD2|-
TGTGCCAGCAGCTTCCCGGAGCGGGAGGGTTCAGATACGCAGTATTTT
CASSFPEREGSDTQYF
>TRBJ1-1|TRBV6-5|-|-
TGTGCCAGCAGTTACCGGACACTTAGAGGGACTGAAGCTTTCTTT
CASSYRTLRGTEAFF
>TRBJ1-1|TRBV2|TRBD1|few
TGTGCCAGCAGTCCGACCACAGGGGTTCCTGAAGCTTTCTTT
CASSPTTGVPEAFF
>TRBJ2-7|TRBV27|-|few
TGTGCCAGCAGAAACTTTCCGTCCTACGAGCAGTACTTC
CASRNFPSYEQYF
>TRBJ2-2|TRBV13|-|-
TGTGCCAGCTCGCGGGGGCCCTTCAACACCGGGGAGCTGTTTTTT
CASSRGPFNTGELFF
>TRBJ2-1|TRBV14|-|-
TGTGCCAGCAGCCCCCTCGGGATTAATGATGAGCAGTTCTTC
CASSPLGINDEQFF
>TRBJ1-3|TRBV12-3/TRBV12-4|-|many
TGTGCCAGCAGTGATAGGGGTTCTGGAAACACCATATATTTT
CASSDRGSGNTIYF
>TRBJ2-7|TRBV28|-|many
TGTGCCAGCAGTGGGGGGGACAGGAAAAACGAGCAGTACTTC
CASSGGDRKNEQYF
>TRBJ2-1|TRBV11-2|TRBD1|-
TGTGCCAGCAGCCCCCAGACAGGGGGGAGTCCAAGGACTAGCTCCTACAATGAGCAGTTCTTC
CASSPQTGGSPRTSSYNEQFF
>TRBJ1-5|TRBV27|TRBD1|few
TGTGCCAGCAGTTGGACCTACAGGGGCCTGGGACAGCCCCAGCATTTT
CASSWTYRGLGQPQHF
>TRBJ1-2|TRBV6-2/TRBV6-3|-|-
TGTGCCAGCAGTCCTAAGAATGGGAATTCGAACTATGGCTACACCTTC
CASSPKNGNSNYGYTF
>TRBJ1-6|TRBV12-3/TRBV12-4|TRBD1|few
TGTGCCAGCAGCCGGGGGACAGAGAATTCACCCCTCCACTTT
CASSRGTENSPLHF
>TRBJ2-1|TRBV30|-|-
TGTGCCTGCAGACGGGGGATTGAGCAGTTCTTC
CACRRGIEQFF
>TRBJ1-2|TRBV6-1|-|few
TGTGCCAGCAGTGAATCCATCAGTCTATACTATGGCTACACCTTC
CASSESISLYYGYTF
>TRBJ1-1|TRBV14|-|many
TGTGCCAGCAGCCAGGCCGTTGCAGGCGGGCTCCTGGCTTTCTTT
CASSQAVAGGLLAFF
>TRBJ2-5|TRBV12-3/TRBV12-4|-|-
TGTGCCAGCGGTAGGCCTATTCAAGAGACCCAGTACTTC
CASGRPIQETQYF
>TRBJ1-1|TRBV18|-|-
TGTGCCAGCTCACCATCGCAGGGAGGCATGAACACTGAAGCTTTCTTT
CASSPSQGGMNTEAFF
>TRBJ1-5|TRBV2|-|-
TGTGCCAGCAGTGGACAGCCTTATAGCAATCAGCCCCAGCATTTT
CASSGQPYSNQPQHF
>TRBJ2-7|TRBV20-1|-|-
TGCAGTGCCAGAATCGAAACCCTCTACGAGCAGTACTTC
CSARIETLYEQYF
>TRBJ2-3|TRBV7-2|TRBD2|few
TGTGCCAGCACCGACTCCCGGGGGGGGGATACGCAGTATTTT
CASTDSRGGDTQYF
>TRBJ2-2|TRBV6-2/TRBV6-3|-|few
TGTGCCAGCGGGGAGAACACCGGGGAGCTGTTTTTT
CASGENTGELFF
>TRBJ1-5|TRBV2|-|-
TGTGCCAGCAGTGGCGAGGGAAGGAACCAGCCCCAGCATTTT
CASSGEGRNQPQHF
>TRBJ2-7|TRBV4-2|TRBD2|many
TGTGCCAGCAGCCTCCGGACTAGCGGGAGGGACGAGCAGTACTTC
CASSLRTSGRDEQYF
>TRBJ2-4|TRBV19|TRBD1|few
TGTGCCAGTAGTACAATCAGGACAGGGGTCGGCATTCAGTACTTC
CASSTIRTGVGIQYF
>TRBJ1-1|TRBV25-1|-|-
TGTGCCAGCAGTGTAGGGATGAACACTGAAGCTTTCTTT
CASSVGMNTEAFF
>TRBJ2-3|TRBV15|TRBD2|few
TGTGCCACCAGCGGGAGGGCGGGACTGCGGTCCACAGATACGCAGTATTTT
CATSGRAGLRSTDTQYF
>TRBJ1-3|TRBV28|-|few
TGTGCCAGCAGCCGAACCCCTTCCAGCGGAAACACCATATATTTT
CASSRTPSSGNTIYF
>TRBJ2-1|TRBV6-5|TRBD2|many
TGTGCCAGCAGTTATGGGGGAGTAGCGGGAAATGGTGAGCAGTTCTTC
CASSYGGVAGNGEQFF
>TRBJ2-3|TRBV4-3|-|many
TGCGCCAGCAGCCAAGAATCGTCCACAGATACGCAGTATTTT
CASSQESSTDTQYF
>TRBJ2-3|TRBV7-9|TRBD1|-
TGTGCCAGCAGCTGGCAGACAGGGGGCGATGCAGATACGCAGTATTTT
CASSWQTGGDADTQYF
>TRBJ2-1|TRBV28|-|many
TGTGCCAGCAGTCTAGGTGTCAGCGACAATGAGCAGTTCTTC
CASSLGVSDNEQFF
>TRBJ2-2|TRBV7-2|-|-
TGTGCCAGCAGCTTACAACCCTCAGGGAAGACCGGGGAGCTGTTTTTT
CASSLQPSGKTGELFF
>TRBJ1-3|TRBV18|-|-
TGTGCCAGCTCACAGATGCGGGACTCTGGAAACACCATATATTTT
CASSQMRDSGNTIYF
>TRBJ2-1|TRBV12-3/TRBV12-4|-|few
TGTGCCAGCAGTTTAAGGCGGGGATACAATGAGCAGTTCTTC
CASSLRRGYNEQFF
>TRBJ2-3|TRBV28|-|few
TGTGCCAGCAGTTGGGGGTCGGTAGATACGCAGTATTTT
CASSWGSVDTQYF
>TRBJ2-7|TRBV10-3|-|few
TGTGCCATCAGTGAACAGGACTACGAGCAGTACTTC
CAISEQDYEQYF
>TRBJ2-1|TRBV20-1|TRBD2|once
TGCAGTGCTAGAGATTCTAGCGGGACATCCTACAATGAGCACTTCTTC
CSARDSSGTSYNEHFF
>TRBJ2-1|TRBV20-1|-|-
TGCAGTGCTAGCCCCACCGCTTCCGATGAGCAGTTCTTC
CSASPTASDEQFF
>TRBJ2-3|TRBV14|-|few
TGTGCCAGCAGGGGATTATTTAGCACAGATACGCAGTATTTT
CASRGLFSTDTQYF
>TRBJ2-3|TRBV5-1|-|-
TGCGCCAGCAGCTTGGAGGGTCCGACAGATACGCAGTATTTT
CASSLEGPTDTQYF
>TRBJ2-2|TRBV6-1|TRBD2|-
TGTGCCAGCAGTGCCCGGCTAGCGGGGAGAGGGGAGCTGTTTTTT
CASSARLAGRGELFF
>TRBJ2-3|TRBV7-9|-|few
TGTGCCAGCAGCTCACGGGCCATGGATACGCAGTATTTT
CASSSRAMDTQYF